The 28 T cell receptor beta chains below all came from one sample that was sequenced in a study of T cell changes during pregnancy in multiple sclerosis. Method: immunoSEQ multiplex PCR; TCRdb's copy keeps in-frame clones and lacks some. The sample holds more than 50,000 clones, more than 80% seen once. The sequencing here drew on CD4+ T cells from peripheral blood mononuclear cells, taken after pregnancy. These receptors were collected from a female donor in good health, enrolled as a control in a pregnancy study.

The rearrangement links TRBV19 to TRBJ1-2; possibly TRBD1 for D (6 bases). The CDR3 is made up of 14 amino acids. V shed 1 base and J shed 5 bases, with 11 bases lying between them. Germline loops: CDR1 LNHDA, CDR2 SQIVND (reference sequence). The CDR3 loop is CASSIARGRYGYTF. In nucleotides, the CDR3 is TGTGCCAGTAGTATAGCCAGGGGAAGATATGGCTACACCTTC.

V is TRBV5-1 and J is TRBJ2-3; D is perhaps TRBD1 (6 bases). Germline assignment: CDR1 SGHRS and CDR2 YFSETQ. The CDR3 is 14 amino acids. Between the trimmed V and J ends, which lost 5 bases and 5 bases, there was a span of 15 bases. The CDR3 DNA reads TGCGCCAGCAGGCTCACCCAGGGGCAAGATACGCAGTATTTT. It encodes CASRLTQGQDTQYF.

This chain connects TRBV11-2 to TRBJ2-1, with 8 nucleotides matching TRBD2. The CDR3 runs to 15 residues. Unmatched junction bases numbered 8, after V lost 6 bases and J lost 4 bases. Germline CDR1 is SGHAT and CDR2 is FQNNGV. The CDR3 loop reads CASSSGTRPYNEQFF. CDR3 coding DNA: TGTGCCAGCAGTTCGGGGACTAGACCATACAATGAGCAGTTCTTC.

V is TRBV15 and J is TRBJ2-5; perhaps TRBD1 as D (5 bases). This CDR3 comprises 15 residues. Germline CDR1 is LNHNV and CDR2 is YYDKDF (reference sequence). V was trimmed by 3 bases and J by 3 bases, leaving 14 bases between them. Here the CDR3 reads CATSRGPWGEETQYF. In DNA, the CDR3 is TGTGCCACCAGCAGGGGTCCCTGGGGCGAAGAGACCCAGTACTTC.

The CDR3 protein is CASSPSGGADTQYF. DNA for the CDR3: TGTGCCAGTAGTCCTAGCGGGGGGGCAGATACGCAGTATTTT. This chain links TRBV19 with TRBJ2-3; 12 bases align to TRBD2. The CDR3 consists of 14 residues. Germline V gene lookup returns CDR1 LNHDA and CDR2 SQIVND (reference sequence). The trim removed 5 bases at V and 4 bases at J, leaving 1 base unmatched.

CDR3 region: CASSRGTGTQGTEAFF. CDR3 in DNA: TGCGCCAGCAGCAGAGGGACAGGGACCCAGGGGACTGAAGCTTTCTTT. The V gene is TRBV5-1, the J gene TRBJ1-1, with TRBD1 matching over 9 bases. Germline CDR1 and CDR2: SGHRS and YFSETQ. Germline trimming cut 4 bases from V and 5 bases from J; bases unmatched to any gene: 12. The CDR3 runs to 16 residues. Drawing the rest from reference TRBV5-1 and TRBJ1-1, the complete variable domain is KAGVTQTPRYLIKTRGQQVTLSCSPISGHRSVSWYQQTPGQGLQFLFEYFSETQRNKGNFPGRFSGRQFSNSRSEMNVSTLELGDSALYLCASSRGTGTQGTEAFFGQGTRLTVV.

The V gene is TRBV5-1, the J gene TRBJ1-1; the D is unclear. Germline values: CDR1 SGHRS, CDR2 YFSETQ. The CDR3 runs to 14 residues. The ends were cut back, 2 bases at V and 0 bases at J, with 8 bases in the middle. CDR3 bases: TGCGCCAGCAGCTTCGGTGACTTGAACACTGAAGCTTTCTTT. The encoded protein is CASSFGDLNTEAFF.

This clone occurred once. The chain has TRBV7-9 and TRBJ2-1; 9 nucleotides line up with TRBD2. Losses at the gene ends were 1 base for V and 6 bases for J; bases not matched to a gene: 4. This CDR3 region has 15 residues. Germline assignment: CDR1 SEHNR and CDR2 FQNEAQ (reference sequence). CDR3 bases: TGTGCCAGCAGCTTAGTTCTAGCGGGACTCAATGAGCAGTTCTTC. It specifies CASSLVLAGLNEQFF.

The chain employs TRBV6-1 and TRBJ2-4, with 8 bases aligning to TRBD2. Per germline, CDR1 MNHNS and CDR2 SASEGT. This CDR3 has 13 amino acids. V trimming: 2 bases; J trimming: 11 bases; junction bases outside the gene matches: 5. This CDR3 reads CASSESPGRVQYF. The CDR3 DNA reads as TGTGCCAGCAGTGAATCACCCGGGAGGGTTCAGTACTTC.

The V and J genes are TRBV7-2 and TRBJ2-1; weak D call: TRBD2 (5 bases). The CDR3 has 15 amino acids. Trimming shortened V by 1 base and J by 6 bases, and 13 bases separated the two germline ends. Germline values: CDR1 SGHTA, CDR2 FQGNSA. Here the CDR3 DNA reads TGTGCCAGCAGCTTAGATAACGCGGGCCTCAATGAGCAGTTCTTC. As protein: CASSLDNAGLNEQFF.

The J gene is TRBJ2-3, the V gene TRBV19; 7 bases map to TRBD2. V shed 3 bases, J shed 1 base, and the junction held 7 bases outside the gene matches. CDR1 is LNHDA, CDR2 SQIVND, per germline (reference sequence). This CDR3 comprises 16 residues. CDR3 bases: TGTGCCAGTAGTATCCGGGGCGGGGGAGGCACAGATACGCAGTATTTT. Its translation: CASSIRGGGGTDTQYF. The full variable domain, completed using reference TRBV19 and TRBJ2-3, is DGGITQSPKYLFRKEGQNVTLSCEQNLNHDAMYWYRQDPGQGLRLIYYSQIVNDFQKGDIAEGYSVSREKKESFPLTVTSAQKNPTAFYLCASSIRGGGGTDTQYFGPGTRLTVL.

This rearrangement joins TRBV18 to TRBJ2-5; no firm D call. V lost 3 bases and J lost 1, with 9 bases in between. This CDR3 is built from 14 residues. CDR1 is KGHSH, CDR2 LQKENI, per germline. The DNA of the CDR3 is TGTGCCAGCTCACCCCCTGCGGCCCAAGAGACCCAGTACTTC. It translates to CASSPPAAQETQYF.

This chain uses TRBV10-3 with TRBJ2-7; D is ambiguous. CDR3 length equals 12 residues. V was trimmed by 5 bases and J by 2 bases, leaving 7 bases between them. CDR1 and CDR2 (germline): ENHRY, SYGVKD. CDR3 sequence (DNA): TGTGCCATCAGTACGAGCGCCTACGAGCAGTACTTC. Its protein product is CAISTSAYEQYF.

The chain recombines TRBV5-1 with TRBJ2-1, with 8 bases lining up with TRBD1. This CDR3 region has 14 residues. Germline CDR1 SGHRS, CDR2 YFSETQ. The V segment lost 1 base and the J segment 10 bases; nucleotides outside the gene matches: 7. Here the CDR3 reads CASSLSQGVREQFF. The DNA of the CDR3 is TGCGCCAGCAGCTTGTCACAGGGGGTTCGGGAGCAGTTCTTC.

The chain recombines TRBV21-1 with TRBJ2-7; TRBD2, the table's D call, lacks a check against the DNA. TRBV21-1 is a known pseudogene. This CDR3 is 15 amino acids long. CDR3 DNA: TGTGCCAGCAGCAAAGAATTCGGGGTCCCCTACGAGCAGTACTTC. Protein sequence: CASSKEFGVPYEQYF.

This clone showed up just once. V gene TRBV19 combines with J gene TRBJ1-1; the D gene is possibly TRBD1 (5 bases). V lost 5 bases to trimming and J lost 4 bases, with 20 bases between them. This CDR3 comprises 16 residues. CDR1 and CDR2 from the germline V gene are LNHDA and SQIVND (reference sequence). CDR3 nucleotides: TGTGCCAGTAGTGAGGGAGGTGCAGGGATGATCACTGAAGCTTTCTTT. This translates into CASSEGGAGMITEAFF.

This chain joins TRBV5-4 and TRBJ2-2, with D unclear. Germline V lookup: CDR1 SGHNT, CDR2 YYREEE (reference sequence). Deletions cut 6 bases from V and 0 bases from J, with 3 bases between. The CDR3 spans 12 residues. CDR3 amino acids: CASNTNTGELFF. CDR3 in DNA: TGTGCCAGCAACACGAACACCGGGGAGCTGTTTTTT.

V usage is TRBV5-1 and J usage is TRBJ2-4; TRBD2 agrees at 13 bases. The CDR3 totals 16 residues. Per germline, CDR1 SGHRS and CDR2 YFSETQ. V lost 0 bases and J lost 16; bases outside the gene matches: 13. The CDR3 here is CASSLEGTSGTSVLYF. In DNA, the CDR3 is TGCGCCAGCAGCTTGGAAGGGACTAGCGGGACCTCCGTCCTATACTTC. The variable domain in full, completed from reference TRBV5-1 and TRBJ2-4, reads KAGVTQTPRYLIKTRGQQVTLSCSPISGHRSVSWYQQTPGQGLQFLFEYFSETQRNKGNFPGRFSGRQFSNSRSEMNVSTLELGDSALYLCASSLEGTSGTSVLYFGAGTRLSVL.

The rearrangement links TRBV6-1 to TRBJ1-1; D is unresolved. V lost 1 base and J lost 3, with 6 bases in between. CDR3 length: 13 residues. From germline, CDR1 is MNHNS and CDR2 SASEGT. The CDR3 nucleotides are TGTGCCAGCAGTGAAGACAGATACACTGAAGCTTTCTTT. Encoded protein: CASSEDRYTEAFF.

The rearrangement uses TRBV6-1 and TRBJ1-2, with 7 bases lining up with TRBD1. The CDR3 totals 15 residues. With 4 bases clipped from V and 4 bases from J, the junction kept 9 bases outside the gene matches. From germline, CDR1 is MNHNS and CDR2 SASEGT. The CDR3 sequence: CASSGLDRATYGYTF. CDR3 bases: TGTGCCAGCAGTGGACTAGACAGGGCTACCTATGGCTACACCTTC.

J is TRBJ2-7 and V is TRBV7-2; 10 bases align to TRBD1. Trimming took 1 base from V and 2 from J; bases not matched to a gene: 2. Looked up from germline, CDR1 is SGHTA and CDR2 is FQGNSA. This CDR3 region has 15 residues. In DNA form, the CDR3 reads TGTGCCAGCAGCTTAGGCGGACAGGGGGCCTACGAGCAGTACTTC. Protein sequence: CASSLGGQGAYEQYF.

DNA of the CDR3: TGTGCCATCAGTGAGACGCCAACAGAATCTGGTAACTATGGCTACACCTTC. This encodes CAISETPTESGNYGYTF. V is TRBV10-3 and J is TRBJ1-2; D is uncertain. In germline, CDR1 is ENHRY, CDR2 SYGVKD. The V gene lost 2 bases and the J gene lost 1 base, with 17 bases spanning the gap. The CDR3 consists of 17 residues.

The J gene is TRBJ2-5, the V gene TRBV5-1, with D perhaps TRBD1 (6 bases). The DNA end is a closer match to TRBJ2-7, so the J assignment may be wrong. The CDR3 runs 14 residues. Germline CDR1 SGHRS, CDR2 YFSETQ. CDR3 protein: CASSQSQGLYEQYF. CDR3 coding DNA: TGCGCCAGCAGCCAGTCACAGGGTTTATACGAGCAGTACTTC.

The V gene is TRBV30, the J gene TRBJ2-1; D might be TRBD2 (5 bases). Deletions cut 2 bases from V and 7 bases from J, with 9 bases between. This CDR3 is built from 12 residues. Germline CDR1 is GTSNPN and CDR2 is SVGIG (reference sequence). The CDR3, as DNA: TGTGCCTGGAGTCCGGGCGGGAATGAGCAGTTCTTC. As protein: CAWSPGGNEQFF.

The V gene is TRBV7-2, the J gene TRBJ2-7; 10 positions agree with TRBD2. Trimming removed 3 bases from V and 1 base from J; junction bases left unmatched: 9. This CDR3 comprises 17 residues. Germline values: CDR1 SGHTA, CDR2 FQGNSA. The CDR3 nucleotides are TGTGCCAGCAGCTTCTCAGCGGGGGGGCTTAGTTCCTACGAGCAGTACTTC. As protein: CASSFSAGGLSSYEQYF.

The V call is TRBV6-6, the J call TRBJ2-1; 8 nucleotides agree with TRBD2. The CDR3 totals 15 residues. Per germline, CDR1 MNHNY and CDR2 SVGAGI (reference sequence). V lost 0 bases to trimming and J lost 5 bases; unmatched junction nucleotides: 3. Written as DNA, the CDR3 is TGTGCCAGCAGTTACTCTCGGGGGGGGGACAATGAGCAGTTCTTC. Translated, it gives CASSYSRGGDNEQFF.

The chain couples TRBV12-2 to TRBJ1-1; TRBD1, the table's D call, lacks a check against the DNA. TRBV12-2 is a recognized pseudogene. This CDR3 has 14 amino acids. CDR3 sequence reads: CASRQTGFGTEAFF. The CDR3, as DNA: TGTGCAAGTCGCCAGACAGGGTTTGGCACTGAAGCTTTCTTT.

The CDR3 DNA sequence: TGTGCCAGCAGCTCTCGGACTAGCGTTACCAATGAGCAGTTCTTC. Translating gives CASSSRTSVTNEQFF. The chain recombines TRBV5-6 with TRBJ2-1, with 9 bases identical to TRBD2. The germline V gene has CDR1 SGHDT and CDR2 YYEEEE. The CDR3 has 15 residues. Trimming at V came to 3 bases and at J to 6 bases, leaving 7 bases not matched to a gene.